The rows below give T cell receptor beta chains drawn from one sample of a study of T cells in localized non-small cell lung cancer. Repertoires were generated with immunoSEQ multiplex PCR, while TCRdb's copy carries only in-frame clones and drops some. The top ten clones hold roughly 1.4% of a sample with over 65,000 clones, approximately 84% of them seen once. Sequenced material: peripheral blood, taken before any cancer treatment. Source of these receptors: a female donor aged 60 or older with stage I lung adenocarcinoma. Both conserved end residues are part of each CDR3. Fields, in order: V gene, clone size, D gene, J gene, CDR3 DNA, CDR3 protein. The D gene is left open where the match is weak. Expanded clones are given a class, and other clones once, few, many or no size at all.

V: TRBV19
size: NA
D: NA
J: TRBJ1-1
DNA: TGTGCCAGTAGTATGGTCGGGGAAAACACTGAAGCTTTCTTT
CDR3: CASSMVGENTEAFF

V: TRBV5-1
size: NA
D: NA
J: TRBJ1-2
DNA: TGCGCCAGCAGCTTTGCCCGGGACCATGGCTACACCTTC
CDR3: CASSFARDHGYTF

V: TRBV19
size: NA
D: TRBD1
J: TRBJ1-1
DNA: TGTGCCAGTAGAATACAGGGGTGGAACACTGAAGCTTTCTTT
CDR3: CASRIQGWNTEAFF

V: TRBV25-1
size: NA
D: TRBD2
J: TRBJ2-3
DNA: TGTGCCAGCAGCCCGGGGGGGTCAGATACGCAGTATTTT
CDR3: CASSPGGSDTQYF

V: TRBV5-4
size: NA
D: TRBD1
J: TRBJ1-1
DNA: TGTGCCAGCAGCTTGGTCCAGGGGGCGGGCACTGAAGCTTTCTTT
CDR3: CASSLVQGAGTEAFF

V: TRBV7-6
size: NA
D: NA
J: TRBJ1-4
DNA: TGTGCCAGCAGCTTAGTCGGGGGGCGTCGTGAAAAACTGTTTTTT
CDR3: CASSLVGGRREKLFF

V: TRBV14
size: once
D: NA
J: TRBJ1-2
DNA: TGTGCCAGCAGCCAGGGGGGGCATTCCACTGGCTACACCTTC
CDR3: CASSQGGHSTGYTF

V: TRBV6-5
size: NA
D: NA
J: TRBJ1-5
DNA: TGTGCCAGCAGTTACGGGGATAGGCCCCAGCATTTT
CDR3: CASSYGDRPQHF

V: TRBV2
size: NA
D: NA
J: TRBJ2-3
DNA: TGTGCCAGCAGTGATAGGGGTAATACGCAGTATTTT
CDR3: CASSDRGNTQYF

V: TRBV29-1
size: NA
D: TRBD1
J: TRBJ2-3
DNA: TGCAGCGTTGATAAGGACAGGGCTTTAAATACGCAGTATTTT
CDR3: CSVDKDRALNTQYF

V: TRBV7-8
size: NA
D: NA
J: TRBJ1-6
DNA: TGTGCCAGCAGCTTAGTGGGGCCCGTCGGTTCACCCCTCCACTTT
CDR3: CASSLVGPVGSPLHF

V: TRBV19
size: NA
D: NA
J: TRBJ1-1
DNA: TGTGCCAGTAGCCGGGGGAGGGGGGACACTGAAGCTTTCTTT
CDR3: CASSRGRGDTEAFF

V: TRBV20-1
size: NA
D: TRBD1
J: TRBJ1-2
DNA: TGCAGTGCTGAGGGACAGAGGGCTCATACCTTC
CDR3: CSAEGQRAHTF

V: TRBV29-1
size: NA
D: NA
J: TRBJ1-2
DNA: TGCAGCGTTGGTCAGGGGCGCTATGGCTACACCTTC
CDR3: CSVGQGRYGYTF

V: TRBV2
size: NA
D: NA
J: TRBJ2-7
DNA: TGTGCCAGCAGTGATAGACCGTTTGACTACGAGCAGTACTTC
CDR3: CASSDRPFDYEQYF

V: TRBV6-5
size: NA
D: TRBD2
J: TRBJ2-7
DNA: TGTGCCAGCAGAGCAAGCGGGAGGGCCTACGAGCAGTACTTC
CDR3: CASRASGRAYEQYF

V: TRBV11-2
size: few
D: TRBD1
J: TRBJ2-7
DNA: TGTGCCAGCAGCTCGGACAGGGGGCCCTACGAGCAGTACTTC
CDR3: CASSSDRGPYEQYF

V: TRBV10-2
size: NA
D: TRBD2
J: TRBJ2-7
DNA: TGCGCCAGCAGTTCACGCCTCGGACTAGCGGGGGGCCGGGCGTACGAGCAGTACTTC
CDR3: CASSSRLGLAGGRAYEQYF

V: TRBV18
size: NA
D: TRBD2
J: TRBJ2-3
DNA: TGTGCCAGCTCACCACCGGCGGGGGGCGGCACAGATACGCAGTATTTT
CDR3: CASSPPAGGGTDTQYF

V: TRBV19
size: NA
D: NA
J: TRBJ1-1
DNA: TGTGCCAGTAGTATTGGTTCAGACACTGAAGCTTTCTTT
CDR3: CASSIGSDTEAFF

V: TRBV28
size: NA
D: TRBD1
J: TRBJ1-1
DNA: TGTGCCAGCAGTTACACTAACAGGGGTACGGACACTGAAGCTTTCTTT
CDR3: CASSYTNRGTDTEAFF

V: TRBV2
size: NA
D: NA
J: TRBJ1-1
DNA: TGTGCCAGCAGTGCAGGACCTGAAGCTTTCTTT
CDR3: CASSAGPEAFF

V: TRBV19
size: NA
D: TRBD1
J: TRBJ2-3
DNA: TGTGCCAGTAGTATAACGTCAGGGGGAGATACGCAGTATTTT
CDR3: CASSITSGGDTQYF

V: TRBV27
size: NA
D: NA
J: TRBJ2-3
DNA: TGTGCCAGCAGTCCTCTCGAATCGGCCACAGATACGCAGTATTTT
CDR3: CASSPLESATDTQYF

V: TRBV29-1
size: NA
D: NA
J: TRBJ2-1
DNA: TGCAGCGTTGAAGGTAGCCCAAGCTCCTACAATGAGCAGTTCTTC
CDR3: CSVEGSPSSYNEQFF

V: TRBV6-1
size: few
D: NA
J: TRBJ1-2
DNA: TGTGCCAGCAGTGAACGGAGGGCCAGCCATGGCTACACCTTC
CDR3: CASSERRASHGYTF

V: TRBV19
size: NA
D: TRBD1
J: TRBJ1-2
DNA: TGTGCCAGTAGTACGTCCAGACAGGGGGCAAGGGGCTACACCTTC
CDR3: CASSTSRQGARGYTF

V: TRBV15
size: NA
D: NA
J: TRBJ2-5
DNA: TGTGCCGCCTCGGGGACCTGGGAGACCCAGTACTTC
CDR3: CAASGTWETQYF

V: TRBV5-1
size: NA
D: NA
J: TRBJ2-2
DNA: TGCGCCAGCACCAACAGGGAGGCCGGGGAGCTGTTTTTT
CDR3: CASTNREAGELFF

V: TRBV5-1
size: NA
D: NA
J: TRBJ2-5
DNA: TGCGCCTCCCAAAGGGCGAACAGGCAAGAGACCCAGTACTTC
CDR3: CASQRANRQETQYF

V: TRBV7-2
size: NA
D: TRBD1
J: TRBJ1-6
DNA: TGTGCCAGCAGCGTCAGACAGGGATTGGGTTCACCCCTCCACTTT
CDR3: CASSVRQGLGSPLHF

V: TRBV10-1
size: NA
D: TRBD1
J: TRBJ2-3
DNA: TGCGCCAGGGCGTCGTTTAAAGGGACAGCCAAAGGCAGAACAGATACGCAGTATTTT
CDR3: CARASFKGTAKGRTDTQYF

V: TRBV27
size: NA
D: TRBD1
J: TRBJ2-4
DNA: TGTGCCAGCGCGGACAGGGGTCAGGAAGCCAAAAACATTCAGTACTTC
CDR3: CASADRGQEAKNIQYF

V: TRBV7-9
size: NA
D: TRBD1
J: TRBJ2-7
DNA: TGTGCCAGCAGCCCGGACAGGGGCTCCTACGAGCAGTACTTC
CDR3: CASSPDRGSYEQYF

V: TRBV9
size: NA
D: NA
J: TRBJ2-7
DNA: TGTGCCAGCAGCGTAGGGATGGACCCCTCCTACGAGCAGTACTTC
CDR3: CASSVGMDPSYEQYF

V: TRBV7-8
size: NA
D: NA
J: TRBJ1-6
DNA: TGTGCCAGCAGCCCCCGGGACAATTCACCCCTCCACTTT
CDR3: CASSPRDNSPLHF

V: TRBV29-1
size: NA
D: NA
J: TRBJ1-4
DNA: TGCACCGCCGCGGAAGGTGAAAAACTGTTTTTT
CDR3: CTAAEGEKLFF

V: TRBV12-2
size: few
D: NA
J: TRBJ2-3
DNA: TGTGCAAGTCGTCCCCGGGGTAGCGCGTCTAGCACAGATACGCAGTATTTT
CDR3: CASRPRGSASSTDTQYF

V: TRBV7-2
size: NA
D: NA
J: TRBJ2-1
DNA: TGTGCCAGCAGCTTCGTGGGCTACAATGAGCAGTTCTTC
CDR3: CASSFVGYNEQFF

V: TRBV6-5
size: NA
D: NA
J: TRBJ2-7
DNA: TGTGCCAGCAGTTATCGAAGGGTTGGCTCGTACGAGCAGTACTTC
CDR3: CASSYRRVGSYEQYF

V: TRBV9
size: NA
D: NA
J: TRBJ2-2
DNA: TGTGCCAGCAGATACCAGGGGAACACCGGGGAGCTGTTTTTT
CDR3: CASRYQGNTGELFF

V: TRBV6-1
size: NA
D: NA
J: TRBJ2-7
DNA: TGTGCCAGCACTTTAGACGGGACACCCTCCTACGAGCAGTACTTC
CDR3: CASTLDGTPSYEQYF

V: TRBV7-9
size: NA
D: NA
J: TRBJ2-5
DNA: TGTGCCAGCATCCCGCCGGGGGGCGAGACCCAGTACTTC
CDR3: CASIPPGGETQYF

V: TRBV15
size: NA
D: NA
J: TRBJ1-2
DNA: TGTGCCACCAGCAGAGCCAACTATGGCTACACCTTC
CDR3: CATSRANYGYTF

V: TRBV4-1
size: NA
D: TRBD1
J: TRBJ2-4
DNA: TGCGCCAGCAGCCCTCAGGGGGCAGTAGCCAAAAACATTCAGTACTTC
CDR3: CASSPQGAVAKNIQYF

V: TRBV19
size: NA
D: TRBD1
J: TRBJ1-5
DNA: TGTGCCAGTAGTAATGCCGGGACAGGGGTTAAAGGCAATCAGCCCCAGCATTTT
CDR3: CASSNAGTGVKGNQPQHF

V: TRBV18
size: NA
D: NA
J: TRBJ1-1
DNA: TGTGCCAGCTCACTAAACTGGGCGGGGAACACTGAAGCTTTCTTT
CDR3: CASSLNWAGNTEAFF

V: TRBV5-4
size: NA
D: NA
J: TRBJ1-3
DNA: TGTGCCAGCAGCTTGGACCGGCCAAGCTCTGGAAACACCATATATTTT
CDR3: CASSLDRPSSGNTIYF

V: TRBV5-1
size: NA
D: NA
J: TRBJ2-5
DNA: TGCGCCAGCAGCCAGGGCCCCACCTCACAACAAGAGACCCAGTACTTC
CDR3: CASSQGPTSQQETQYF

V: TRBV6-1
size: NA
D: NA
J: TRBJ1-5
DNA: TGTGCCAGCAGTGAATGGGTAGGTTCGGTGGGCAATCAGCCCCAGCATTTT
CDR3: CASSEWVGSVGNQPQHF

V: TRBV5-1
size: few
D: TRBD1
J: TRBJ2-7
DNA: TGCGCCAGCAGCTTGGTGGGACAGTCCTACGAGCAGTACTTC
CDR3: CASSLVGQSYEQYF

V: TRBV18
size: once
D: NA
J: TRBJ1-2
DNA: TGTGCCAGCTCACCACCCGGGCCCAGAGCTAACTATGGCTACACCTTC
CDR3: CASSPPGPRANYGYTF

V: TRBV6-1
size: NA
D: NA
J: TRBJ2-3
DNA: TGTGCCAGCATTCAAGCAGGGGCGGGCACAGATACGCAGTATTTT
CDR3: CASIQAGAGTDTQYF